The T cell receptor beta chain described here comes from a study of regulatory T cells in long-lasting Graves disease. Overall study results and limits: There was favoring of TRBV28, TRBJ1-2 and TRBJ2-5 in persistent disease.

The sample's time point: newly diagnosed GD, antithyroid drugs for less than 3 months. Extracted PBMC RNA gave rise to the TCR library. Library construction for TCR beta used iRepertoire HTBI primers and Arm-PCR of CDR3 regions. TCRdb independently ran MiXCR on the multiplex PCR reads; one entry per CDR3 protein. The sample yields fewer than 550,000 distinct CDR3 sequences, about a sixth seen once. V lost 6 bases and J lost 3, with 15 bases in between. This CDR3 spans 14 amino acids. Germline loops: CDR1 SGHVS, CDR2 FQNEAQ. This clonotype has a count of ten or more. What it recognizes is unknown. This sample was shared with a second study, whose subject was T cells in Graves' hyperthyroidism and ophthalmopathy. That study adds: Clinicians diagnosed patients from clinical symptoms, serum thyroxine and TRAb, thyroid ultrasound and orbital computed tomography. The HTBI primer set served for first-round RT-PCR of the TCR CDR3.

The receptor was isolated from a woman between 18 and 30 years old with Graves disease. This chain connects TRBV7-8 to TRBJ2-7; perhaps D is TRBD1 or TRBD2 (5 bases each). This material consisted of peripheral blood mononuclear cells (PBMCs), taken at new diagnosis, from a patient treated with antithyroid drugs. DNA of the CDR3: TGTGCCAGCAGTTTCCGGGACGAGGACTACGAGCAGTACTTC. This translates into CASSFRDEDYEQYF.